The table lists the clone carrying this T cell receptor beta chain with a few counts. Its antigen is currently unknown. These data belong to a study of beta chain features in type 1 diabetes. The overall study: Examined across all samples were around 110,000,000 sorted cells.

Study results and limitations: Equally in patients and controls, PCR might preferentially amplify shorter templates. TCRB CDR3s were moderately but significantly shorter in Type 1 diabetes patients in all four CD4+ subsets.

CD4+ naive, central memory, regulatory and stem cell-like memory cells were sorted via CD45RO/CCR7/CD25/CD127/CD95/CD27. cDNA synthesis used the whole RNA isolate, giving expressed TCRB sequences. Only in-frame clones appear in the TCRdb table, and some are missing; sequencing was by immunoSEQ multiplex PCR. The sample gives under 300,000 clones, about 20% of which show up once; 0.028% is in the top ten. With 6 bases clipped from V and 5 bases from J, the junction kept 8 bases outside the gene matches. CDR1 is KGHSH and CDR2 is LQKENI in the germline V gene. This CDR3 contains 14 residues. The genes are TRBV18 and TRBJ2-7; TRBD2 matches 9 bases. The sequencing input was naive CD4+ T cells from blood. The clonotype was recovered from a woman in her thirties or forties with type 1 diabetes. This CDR3 is CASSSGTSFHEQYF. CDR3 coding DNA: TGTGCCAGCTCGTCCGGGACTAGCTTCCACGAGCAGTACTTC.